Below, 6 T cell receptor beta chains from the same sample are listed, as sequenced in a study of T cell repertoires in cytomegalovirus infection. MiXCR, applied by TCRdb to the reads, yields one record per CDR3 protein. Here the sample spans hundreds of thousands of distinct CDR3 sequences, 35% being singletons. Sequencing was performed on PBMCs. The source is a human donor in good health (CMV status not recorded). Some clones in this sample may be carry-over from other donors' samples.

The chain combines TRBV5-6 with TRBJ2-1; 14 nucleotides agree with TRBD2. The trim removed 4 bases at V and 8 bases at J, leaving 8 bases unmatched. The CDR3 consists of 16 residues. Germline V gene sequence: CDR1 SGHDT, CDR2 YYEEEE. CDR3 sequence reads: CASSAGLAGVRDEQFF. In nucleotides, the CDR3 is TGTGCCAGCAGCGCGGGACTAGCGGGAGTCAGGGATGAGCAGTTCTTC. The complete variable domain, with remaining parts taken from reference TRBV5-6 and TRBJ2-1, reads DAGVTQSPTHLIKTRGQQVTLRCSPKSGHDTVSWYQQALGQGPQFIFQYYEEEERQRGNFPDRFSGHQFPNYSSELNVNALLLGDSALYLCASSAGLAGVRDEQFFGPGTRLTVL.

The J gene is TRBJ2-1, the V gene TRBV29-1; tentative D call: TRBD2 (5 bases). The CDR3 totals 13 residues. Germline-derived CDR1 and CDR2 are SQVTM and ANQGSEA. V gave up 4 bases and J gave up 4 bases, with 11 bases separating them. CDR3 in amino acids: CSVGSGTYNEQFF. The CDR3 DNA reads TGCAGCGTTGGGAGCGGAACGTACAATGAGCAGTTCTTC.

This clonotype was seen more than once but under ten times. This chain connects TRBV20-1 to TRBJ1-2, with 8 bases lining up with TRBD1. The CDR3 contains 12 residues. The junction had 6 bases not matched to a gene; V was cut back by 5 bases and J by 7 bases. The germline V gene has CDR1 DFQATT and CDR2 SNEGSKA (reference sequence). The CDR3 here is CSAGQDRGGYTF. The CDR3 DNA follows: TGCAGTGCTGGTCAAGACAGGGGTGGCTACACCTTC.

The V gene is TRBV24-1, the J gene TRBJ2-1; 9 nucleotides match TRBD2. V shed 3 bases and J 4 bases; nucleotides not matched to a gene: 3. This CDR3 has 15 amino acids. Germline V CDR1 and CDR2: KGHDR, SFDVKD. CDR3 region: CATSDRLAGYNEQFF. The CDR3 DNA is TGTGCCACCAGTGATCGGCTAGCGGGGTACAATGAGCAGTTCTTC.

This chain joins TRBV28 and TRBJ1-5; D is undetermined. In germline, CDR1 is MDHEN, CDR2 SYDVKM. V lost 6 bases and J 5 bases, leaving 8 bases between the germline ends. This CDR3 is built from 12 residues. The CDR3 sequence: CASRARDQPQHF. The CDR3 DNA is TGTGCCAGCAGGGCTCGGGATCAGCCCCAGCATTTT.

V and J are TRBV20-1 and TRBJ2-3; no reliable D call. Germline assignment: CDR1 DFQATT and CDR2 SNEGSKA (reference sequence). This CDR3 comprises 12 residues. The V end lost 6 bases, the J end lost 0 bases, and 7 bases lay between the germline ends. Here the CDR3 reads CSAAFSTDTQYF. The CDR3 nucleotides are TGCAGTGCGGCATTTAGCACAGATACGCAGTATTTT.